These T cell receptor beta chains were read from a single sample in a study of blood T cell repertoires in COVID-19. Assay: immunoSEQ multiplex PCR; the TCRdb copy retains only in-frame clones and omits some. The sample lists around 140,000 clones, roughly 80% occurring once. The material sequenced was peripheral blood. These receptors were collected from a man aged 65 to 79 who had recovered from COVID-19. Both conserved end residues are part of each CDR3. A D gene is named only where the DNA matches it firmly. The size entry is marked missing in some rows and otherwise reads once, few, many or a size class.

v_gene	j_gene	d_gene	abundance	CDR3nt	CDR3aa
TRBV5-1	TRBJ1-1	NA	NA	TGCGCCAGCAGCTCAGGGGTAATGAACACTGAAGCTTTCTTT	CASSSGVMNTEAFF
TRBV2	TRBJ1-1	NA	NA	TGTGCCAGCCAAGAGACAGTTGAAGCTTTCTTT	CASQETVEAFF
TRBV29-1	TRBJ2-3	NA	NA	TGCAGCGTCGACCCGGGACTTAGGACAGATACGCAGTATTTT	CSVDPGLRTDTQYF
TRBV29-1	TRBJ2-1	TRBD1	NA	TGCAGCGTTGCTGACAGGGACTACAATGAGCAGTTCTTC	CSVADRDYNEQFF
TRBV4-1	TRBJ2-7	TRBD2	NA	TGCGCCAGCTGCTTAGCGGGAGGCCACGAGCAGTACTTC	CASCLAGGHEQYF
TRBV19	TRBJ1-1	TRBD1	NA	TGTGCCAGTCTACAATTTGGACAGGTGAACACTGAAGCTTTCTTT	CASLQFGQVNTEAFF
TRBV6-1	TRBJ2-7	TRBD1	NA	TGTGCCAGCAGTGAAGTTTCCGGGACAGAGGTTCGGGAGCAGTACTTC	CASSEVSGTEVREQYF
TRBV12-5	TRBJ2-3	NA	NA	TGTGCTAGTGGTGGAGGGCAGTCAGGCACAGATACGCAGTATTTT	CASGGGQSGTDTQYF
TRBV28	TRBJ1-1	TRBD1	once	TGTGCCAGCAGGGAACCACAGGGGCGCGCTGAAGCTTTCTTT	CASREPQGRAEAFF
TRBV10-3	TRBJ2-3	TRBD2	NA	TGTGCCATCAGAGGACTAGCGGGAGGGACAGATACGCAGTATTTT	CAIRGLAGGTDTQYF
TRBV30	TRBJ1-1	TRBD1	NA	TGTGCCTGGAGTCCGGCCAGGGGGACTGAAGCTTTCTTT	CAWSPARGTEAFF
TRBV6-5	TRBJ2-6	NA	NA	TGTGCCAGCAGTTTTGACACAGACTCTGGGGCCAACGTCCTGACTTTC	CASSFDTDSGANVLTF
TRBV19	TRBJ1-1	NA	NA	TGTGCCAGTAATAGGTGGCCGACCGTTCGGGGGAACACTGAAGCTTTCTTT	CASNRWPTVRGNTEAFF
TRBV6-5	TRBJ2-7	TRBD1	NA	TGTGCCAGCAGCTCCGGGACAGCTCCCTACGAGCAGTACTTC	CASSSGTAPYEQYF
TRBV30	TRBJ1-5	TRBD1	NA	TGTGCCTGGAGTTGGGGCAGGGGGCTGGATAGCAATCAGCCCCAGCATTTT	CAWSWGRGLDSNQPQHF
TRBV6-6	TRBJ1-4	NA	NA	TGTGCCAGCAGACCTCGACAGACCCTTACTAATGAAAAACTGTTTTTT	CASRPRQTLTNEKLFF
TRBV28	TRBJ1-5	TRBD1	NA	TGTGCCAGCAGACGACAGGGGGATCAGCCCCAGCATTTT	CASRRQGDQPQHF
TRBV11-3	TRBJ2-1	TRBD2	NA	TGTGCCAGCAGCCCCGGGGGTAGCGGGATGTACAATGAGCAGTTCTTC	CASSPGGSGMYNEQFF
TRBV12-3/TRBV12-4	TRBJ2-1	NA	NA	TGTGCCAGCAGTACTTTTGATGAGCAGTTCTTC	CASSTFDEQFF
TRBV19	TRBJ2-1	TRBD2	NA	TGTGCCAGTACTAGCGGTTACAATGAGCAGTTCTTC	CASTSGYNEQFF
TRBV27	TRBJ2-2	NA	few	TGTGCCAGCACAGGGTACACCGGGGAGCTGTTTTTT	CASTGYTGELFF
TRBV21-1	TRBJ1-5	NA	NA	TGTGCCAGCAGCAAAGCCAGGGGCAATCAGCCCCAGCATTTT	CASSKARGNQPQHF
TRBV7-2	TRBJ2-2	NA	NA	TGTGCCAGCAGCTTGGAGGGCGTTACCGGGGAGCTGTTTTTT	CASSLEGVTGELFF
TRBV2	TRBJ1-1	NA	NA	TGTGCCAGCAGCCTCACAGGGTCGGGCACTGAAGCTTTCTTT	CASSLTGSGTEAFF
TRBV27	TRBJ2-7	TRBD1	NA	TGTGCCAGCGGGGACAGGGACTACGAGCAGTACTTC	CASGDRDYEQYF
TRBV19	TRBJ1-6	NA	NA	TGTGCCAGTAGTATAGAGGGTCAGAGGAATTCACCCCTCCACTTT	CASSIEGQRNSPLHF
TRBV7-3	TRBJ2-1	TRBD2	NA	TGTGCCAGCAGCTTAAATACGGGAGGGCAGTTCTTC	CASSLNTGGQFF
TRBV4-1	TRBJ2-2	TRBD2	NA	TGCGCCAGCAGCCAAGATCGGCTAGCGGGACGAGTAACGAACACCGGGGAGCTGTTTTTT	CASSQDRLAGRVTNTGELFF
TRBV30	TRBJ2-5	NA	NA	TGTGCCTGGAGTGTCGGGGGAAGGGAGACCCAGTACTTC	CAWSVGGRETQYF
TRBV27	TRBJ2-1	NA	NA	TGTGCCAGCAGCTCGGGCGGGGCCTACAATGAGCAGTTCTTC	CASSSGGAYNEQFF
TRBV5-1	TRBJ1-4	NA	NA	TGCGCCAGCAGCTTGGGCTGGTCGGGAGGGGAAAAACTGTTTTTT	CASSLGWSGGEKLFF
TRBV9	TRBJ2-5	TRBD2	many	TGTGCCAGCAGCCCACTAGCGAACGGGGACGAGACCCAGTACTTC	CASSPLANGDETQYF